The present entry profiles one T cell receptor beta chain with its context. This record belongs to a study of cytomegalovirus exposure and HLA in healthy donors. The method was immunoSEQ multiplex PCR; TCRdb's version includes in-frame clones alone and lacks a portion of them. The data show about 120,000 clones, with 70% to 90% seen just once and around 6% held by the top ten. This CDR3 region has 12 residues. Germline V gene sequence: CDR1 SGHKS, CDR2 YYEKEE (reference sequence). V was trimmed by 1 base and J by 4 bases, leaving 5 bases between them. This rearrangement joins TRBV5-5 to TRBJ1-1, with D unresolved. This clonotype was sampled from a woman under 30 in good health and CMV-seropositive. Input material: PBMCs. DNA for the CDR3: TGTGCCAGCAGCTTGCGGGTCACTGAAGCTTTCTTT. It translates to CASSLRVTEAFF.